This record looks at one TCR beta chain sequence and its context. This entry comes from a study of blood T cell repertoires in COVID-19. Study overall: Some COVID-19 samples were acute and others convalescent; all came from the United States, Italy and Spain. The analysed material was cDNA or gDNA that came from T cells, B-cell-depleted T cells, or PBMCs.

Per the study methods: By means of reference gene primer amplification, nucleated cell counts were estimated. The protocol was immunoSEQ multiplex PCR, while the TCRdb copy is restricted to in-frame clones and leaves out a portion. V and J calls and clone size follow that table, whereas D and trimming were derived from the DNA. The repertoire has some 270,000 clones, about 89% of them found once; the top ten carry 2% to 2.5%. The CDR3 consists of 13 residues. V gave up 6 bases and J gave up 7 bases, with 13 bases separating them. The TCR was taken from a man aged 45-60 years with acute or convalescent COVID-19. The gene calls are TRBV12-3 or TRBV12-4 and TRBJ1-5; D ambiguous. Material: peripheral blood. CDR3 residues: CASRVSGMQPQHF. In nucleotides, the CDR3 is TGTGCCAGCAGGGTAAGCGGGATGCAGCCCCAGCATTTT.